Given below is one TCR beta chain in context. What it binds is unknown. The assay was immunoSEQ multiplex PCR, and TCRdb's table has in-frame clones only and misses some. The profile shows approximately 2.5 million clones, 90% to 95% of them singletons. The data originate from a study of shared clonotypes between healthy human individuals. The CDR3 loop spans 14 amino acids. Trimming shortened V by 9 bases and J by 7 bases, and 20 bases separated the two germline ends. Germline V gives CDR1 SGHRS, CDR2 YFSETQ. Whole-study results and caveats: Sampling included only blood; tissue repertoires likely differ. The sharing of around 5% of naive CD4 clonotypes was seen across a handful of donors. Generation probability values for non-shared clonotypes were lower than those for clonotypes shared by all four donors. Sorted-subset sequencing, rarefaction showed, was incomplete despite large depth.

This chain joins TRBV5-1 and TRBJ2-1; D call uncertain. The receptor was derived from a man between 18 and 35 years old in good health. Specimen: naive CD4+ T cells sorted from blood. Subset indicated: CD45RA+ positively selected. CDR3 nucleotide sequence: TGCGCCACATCGGTCGGGCCTACCCGTAATGAGCAGTTCTTC. Amino acids: CATSVGPTRNEQFF.